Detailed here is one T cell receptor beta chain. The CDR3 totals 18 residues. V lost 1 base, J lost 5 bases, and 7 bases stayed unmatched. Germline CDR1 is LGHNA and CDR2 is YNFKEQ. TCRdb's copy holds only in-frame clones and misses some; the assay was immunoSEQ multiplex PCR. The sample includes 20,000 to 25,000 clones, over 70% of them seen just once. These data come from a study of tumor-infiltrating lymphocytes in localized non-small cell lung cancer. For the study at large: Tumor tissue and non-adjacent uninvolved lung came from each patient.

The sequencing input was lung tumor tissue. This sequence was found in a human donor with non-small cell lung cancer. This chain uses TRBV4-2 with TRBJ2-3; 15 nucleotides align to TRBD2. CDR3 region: CASSQGVAGLAGGDTQYF. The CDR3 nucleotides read TGTGCCAGCAGCCAAGGGGTAGCGGGACTAGCGGGAGGAGATACGCAGTATTTT.